This T cell receptor (beta chain) is from a study of vaccination effects on CD4 cells after COVID-19. Remarks on this clone: The antigen is undetermined.

Before any sequencing was done, the ViraFEST assay used viral peptide pools to expand antigen-specific CD4+ T cells. Culture proceeded for approximately 9 days, and CD4+ T cells were then isolated. Documented for the person is a PCR-confirmed SARS-CoV-2 infection occurring between March and December 2020. Stimulation with an HIV-1 Nef peptide pool defined the negative control culture. Half-medium exchanges with IL-2 medium took place on days 3 and 7. Produced via immunoSEQ multiplex PCR; TCRdb's table is partial and in-frame only. The sample includes tens of thousands of clones, 65% to 80% of them seen just once. Study observations and caveats: Vaccine-induced new clones formed most post-vaccine spike-reactive clones in convalescents. Substantial clonal contraction characterized both infection- and vaccine-induced clones late after vaccination.

Germline V lookup: CDR1 LNHDA, CDR2 SQIVND (reference sequence). CDR3 length equals 14 residues. V gave up 3 bases and J gave up 7 bases, with 13 bases separating them. The sequenced sample was CD4+ T cells from PBMCs cultured with HIV peptides, obtained before COVID-19 vaccination. Subset here: HIV-1 Nef peptide pool negative control/reference culture. The gene calls are TRBV19 and TRBJ1-5, with D unresolved. This TCR was sampled from a human donor who had a prior SARS-CoV-2 infection. The CDR3 sequence is CASSIVDGRQPQHF. CDR3 nucleotides: TGTGCCAGTAGTATTGTAGACGGCCGCCAGCCCCAGCATTTT. Full variable domain (rest looked up from reference TRBV19 and TRBJ1-5): DGGITQSPKYLFRKEGQNVTLSCEQNLNHDAMYWYRQDPGQGLRLIYYSQIVNDFQKGDIAEGYSVSREKKESFPLTVTSAQKNPTAFYLCASSIVDGRQPQHFGDGTRLSIL.